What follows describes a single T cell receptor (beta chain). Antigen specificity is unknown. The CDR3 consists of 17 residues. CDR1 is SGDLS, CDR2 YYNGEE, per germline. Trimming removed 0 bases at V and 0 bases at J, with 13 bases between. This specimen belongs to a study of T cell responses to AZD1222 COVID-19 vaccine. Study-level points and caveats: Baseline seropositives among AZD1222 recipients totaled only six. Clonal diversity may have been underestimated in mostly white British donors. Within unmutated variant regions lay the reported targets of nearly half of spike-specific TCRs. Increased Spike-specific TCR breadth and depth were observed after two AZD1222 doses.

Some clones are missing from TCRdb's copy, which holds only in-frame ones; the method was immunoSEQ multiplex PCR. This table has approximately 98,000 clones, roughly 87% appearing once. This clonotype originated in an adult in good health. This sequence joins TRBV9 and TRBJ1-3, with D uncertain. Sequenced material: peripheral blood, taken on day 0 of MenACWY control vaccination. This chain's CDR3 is CASSVDPYSTSGNTIYF. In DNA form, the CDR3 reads TGTGCCAGCAGCGTAGACCCGTACAGTACCTCTGGAAACACCATATATTTT.